This T cell receptor beta chain was captured in a study of T cells in Graves' hyperthyroidism and ophthalmopathy. Overall study results and limits: Most clonotypes expanded in thyroid above 0.001 were likewise present in blood. Ophthalmopathy and stable hyperthyroidism were separated by a 13 V-J model.

A few counts support this clonotype. Its antigen is not identified. Its ends do not fully match the called genes, so a read error is possible. The CDR3 regions of TCR beta were amplified from RNA transcripts. A set of HTBI primers served as the primers for a first-round RT-PCR of the TCR CDR3. TCRdb recomputed calls from the multiplex PCR reads with MiXCR, one row per CDR3 protein. The sample has fewer than 650,000 distinct CDR3 sequences, 35% to 50% seen once; the top ten hold about two fifths. CDR1 MNHEY and CDR2 SVGEGT come from the germline V gene. This CDR3 region has 15 residues. Input material: peripheral blood or thyroid tissue (not recorded which). This receptor was identified in an adult woman with Graves' disease, either hyperthyroidism or ophthalmopathy (not recorded which). This rearrangement joins TRBV6-2 or TRBV6-3 to TRBJ1-5; TRBD1 might be the D (5 bases). CDR3 bases: TGTGCCAGCAGTTTGCAGGGTATTATCAATCATCCCCAGCATTTT. This sequence encodes CASSLQGIINHPQHF.